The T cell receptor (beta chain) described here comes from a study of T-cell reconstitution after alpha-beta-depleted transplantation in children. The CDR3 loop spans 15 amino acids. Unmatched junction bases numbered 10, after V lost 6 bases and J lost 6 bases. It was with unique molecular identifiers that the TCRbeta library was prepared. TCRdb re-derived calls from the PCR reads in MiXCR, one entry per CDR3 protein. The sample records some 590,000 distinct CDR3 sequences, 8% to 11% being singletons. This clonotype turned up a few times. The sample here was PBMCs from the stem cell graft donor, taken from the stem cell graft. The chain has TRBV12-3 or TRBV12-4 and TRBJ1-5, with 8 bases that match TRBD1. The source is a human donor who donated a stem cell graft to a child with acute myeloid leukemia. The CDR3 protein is CASSPGTGVFQPQHF. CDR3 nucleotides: TGTGCCAGCAGCCCCGGGACAGGTGTATTTCAGCCCCAGCATTTT.